The clone carrying this T cell receptor beta chain was seen a few times. A mixed TRB-A/B primer pool amplified rearranged TRB by multiplex touch-down PCR. TCRdb passed the multiplex PCR reads through MiXCR, listing each CDR3 protein once. The sample contains under 7,500 distinct CDR3 sequences, 35% to 50% of which appear only once. Germline V gene lookup returns CDR1 SEHNR and CDR2 FQNEAQ (reference sequence). V lost 3 bases, J lost 7 bases, and 10 bases lay in between. This CDR3 region has 12 residues. This sample stems from a study of T cell repertoires in aging, cancer and after chemotherapy. The overall study: Around 10 million TCR reads were in the whole dataset.

TCR beta rearrangements were amplified from peripheral blood genomic DNA. The rearrangement links TRBV7-9 to TRBJ2-7; no definite D call. This receptor was taken from a human donor in good health. The sequencing sample was made of blood. In DNA, the CDR3 is TGTGCCAGCAGCTTTGGGTGGGAAGAGCAGTACTTC. Translated, it gives CASSFGWEEQYF.